The rows below give T cell receptor beta chains drawn from one sample of a study of regulatory T cells in long-lasting Graves disease. TCRdb re-called the multiplex PCR reads through MiXCR, storing one row per CDR3 protein. The sample has about 350,000 distinct CDR3 sequences; roughly 15% are singletons. Separately, the same data were catalogued under a study of T cells in Graves' hyperthyroidism and ophthalmopathy.

The sequencing here drew on peripheral blood mononuclear cells (PBMCs), taken at new diagnosis, from a patient treated with antithyroid drugs. These receptors were collected from a woman aged 18-35 years with Graves disease. Both conserved end residues are part of each CDR3. Each record gives: clone size, D gene, V gene, J gene, CDR3 protein, CDR3 DNA. D genes are given only for firm matches. Clone size is stated in some rows and not others, as once, few, many or a class when expanded.

>-|TRBD1|TRBV5-1|TRBJ1-4
CASSTGGIGATNEKLFF
TGCGCCAGCAGCACAGGGGGGATCGGCGCAACTAATGAAAAACTGTTTTTT
>many|TRBD2|TRBV5-1|TRBJ2-3
CASSGGTKRHTDTQYF
TGCGCCAGCAGCGGCGGGACTAAACGTCACACAGATACGCAGTATTTT
>many|-|TRBV9|TRBJ2-1
CASSPRVGSGQNEQFF
TGTGCCAGCAGCCCACGGGTGGGTAGCGGCCAAAATGAGCAGTTCTTC
>many|-|TRBV6-1|TRBJ2-1
CASTEVAGWNEQFF
TGTGCCAGCACCGAGGTTGCGGGGTGGAATGAGCAGTTCTTC
>many|TRBD1|TRBV5-1|TRBJ2-7
CASSRDRGAYEQYF
TGCGCCAGCAGCCGGGACAGGGGAGCCTACGAGCAGTACTTC
>many|-|TRBV7-9|TRBJ2-1
CASSLRTEGEQFF
TGTGCCAGCAGCCTACGGACAGAGGGTGAGCAGTTCTTC
>-|-|TRBV7-6|TRBJ2-1
CASSDNSYNEQFF
TGTGCCAGCAGCGACAATAGCTACAATGAGCAGTTCTTC
>many|-|TRBV6-2/TRBV6-3|TRBJ2-2
CASRGARGRNTGELFF
TGTGCCAGCAGGGGGGCGCGGGGAAGAAACACCGGGGAGCTGTTTTTT
>many|-|TRBV5-1|TRBJ1-1
CASSLTGVENTEAFF
TGCGCCAGCAGCTTGACCGGCGTAGAGAACACTGAAGCTTTCTTT
>few|TRBD2|TRBV7-9|TRBJ2-5
CASSLNGGETQYF
TGTGCCAGCAGCTTAAACGGGGGGGAGACCCAGTACTTC
>many|TRBD1|TRBV30|TRBJ2-2
CAWTPGQGAGELFF
TGTGCCTGGACTCCGGGACAGGGGGCCGGGGAGCTGTTTTTT
>-|TRBD1|TRBV2|TRBJ1-6
CASSDRDRRSPLHF
TGTGCCAGCAGTGATAGGGACAGAAGATCACCCCTCCACTTT
>-|TRBD1|TRBV6-2/TRBV6-3|TRBJ1-2
CASSYSDRVSYGYTF
TGTGCCAGCAGTTACTCGGACAGGGTTTCCTATGGCTACACCTTC
>many|-|TRBV20-1|TRBJ1-3
CSADVKTGNTIYF
TGCAGTGCCGACGTTAAGACTGGAAACACCATATATTTT
>-|-|TRBV12-3/TRBV12-4|TRBJ1-2
CASSLVAGYRTF
TGTGCCAGCAGTTTAGTGGCCGGGTATCGCACCTTC
>many|TRBD1|TRBV5-1|TRBJ2-1
CASSLAGQSYNEQFF
TGCGCCAGCAGCTTGGCGGGACAGTCCTACAATGAGCAGTTCTTC
>-|TRBD2|TRBV5-1|TRBJ2-7
CASSGEGFGNEQCF
TGCGCCAGCAGCGGGGAGGGTTTTGGGAACGAGCAGTGCTTC
>-|TRBD2|TRBV2|TRBJ2-1
CASSVFLSGTSGSNEQFF
TGTGCCAGCAGTGTTTTTCTTTCCGGGACTAGCGGGAGTAATGAGCAGTTCTTC
>many|-|TRBV18|TRBJ1-3
CASSPGNTIYF
TGTGCCAGCTCACCGGGGAACACCATATATTTT
>-|TRBD2|TRBV20-1|TRBJ2-5
CSARDLGPGGETQYF
TGCAGTGCTAGAGATCTGGGTCCGGGGGGAGAGACCCAGTACTTC
>many|TRBD1|TRBV29-1|TRBJ2-5
CSVAPTGAETQYF
TGCAGCGTCGCCCCCACAGGGGCAGAGACCCAGTACTTC
>many|-|TRBV5-1|TRBJ2-3
CASSLARGRDTQYF
TGCGCCAGCAGCTTGGCGCGAGGTAGAGATACGCAGTATTTT
>few|-|TRBV29-1|TRBJ2-3
CSQGGGGMDTQYF
TGCAGCCAGGGGGGGGGGGGAATGGATACGCAGTATTTT
>many|-|TRBV5-1|TRBJ1-2
CASSLNRGLGYGYTF
TGCGCCAGCAGCTTGAATCGGGGGTTGGGCTATGGCTACACCTTC